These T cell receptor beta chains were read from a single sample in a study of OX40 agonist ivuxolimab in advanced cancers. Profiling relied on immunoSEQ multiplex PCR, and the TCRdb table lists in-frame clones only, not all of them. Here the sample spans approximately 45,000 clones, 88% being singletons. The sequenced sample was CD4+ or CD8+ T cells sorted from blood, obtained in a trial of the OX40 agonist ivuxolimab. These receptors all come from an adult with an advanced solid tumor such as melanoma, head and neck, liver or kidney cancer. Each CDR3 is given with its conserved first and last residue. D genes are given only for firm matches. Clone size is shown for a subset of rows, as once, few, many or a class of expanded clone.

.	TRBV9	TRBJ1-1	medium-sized	CASSVDVNTEAFF	TGTGCCAGCAGCGTAGATGTGAACACTGAAGCTTTCTTT
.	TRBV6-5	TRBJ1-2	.	CASSYRGPTGYTF	TGTGCCAGCAGTTACAGGGGTCCGACTGGCTACACCTTC
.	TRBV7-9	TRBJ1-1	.	CAANRPGQLNTEAFF	TGTGCCGCAAACCGGCCCGGACAGCTGAACACTGAAGCTTTCTTT
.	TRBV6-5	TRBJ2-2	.	CASSYGGELFF	TGTGCCAGCAGTTACGGCGGGGAGCTGTTTTTT
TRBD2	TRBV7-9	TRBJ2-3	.	CASSPRAAGGPGDTQYF	TGTGCCAGCAGCCCGCGGGCAGCGGGGGGGCCAGGCGATACGCAGTATTTT
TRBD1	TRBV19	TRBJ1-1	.	CASSIRGTGSPNTEAFF	TGTGCCAGTAGTATCCGGGGGACAGGGTCGCCGAACACTGAAGCTTTCTTT
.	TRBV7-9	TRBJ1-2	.	CASIGALNYGYTF	TGTGCCAGCATAGGAGCACTTAACTATGGCTACACCTTC
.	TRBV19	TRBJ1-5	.	CASSIDRSGNQPQHF	TGTGCCAGTAGTATCGACCGATCGGGCAATCAGCCCCAGCATTTT
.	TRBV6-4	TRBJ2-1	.	CASSDTGDLGHEQFF	TGTGCCAGCAGTGATACGGGGGACCTCGGTCATGAGCAGTTCTTC
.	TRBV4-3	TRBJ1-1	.	CASSPGDWSEAFF	TGCGCCAGCAGCCCCGGGGACTGGTCAGAAGCTTTCTTT
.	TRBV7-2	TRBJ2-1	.	CASSFSSYNEQFF	TGTGCCAGCAGTTTTAGCTCCTACAATGAGCAGTTCTTC
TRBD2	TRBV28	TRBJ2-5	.	CASTLRAGGLKETQYF	TGTGCCAGCACTCTTCGAGCGGGGGGGCTCAAAGAGACCCAGTACTTC
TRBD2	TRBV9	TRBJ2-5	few	CASSVEASGGETQYF	TGTGCCAGCAGCGTAGAGGCTAGCGGGGGAGAGACCCAGTACTTC
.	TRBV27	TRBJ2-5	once	CASSPATGAQYF	TGTGCCAGCAGCCCCGCCACGGGGGCCCAGTACTTC
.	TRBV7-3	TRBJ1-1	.	CASSSGQSSGNTEAFF	TGTGCCAGCAGCTCAGGACAGTCCTCTGGGAACACTGAAGCTTTCTTT
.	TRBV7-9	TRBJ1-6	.	CASSLVRESSPLHF	TGTGCCAGCAGCTTAGTAAGGGAGAGTTCACCCCTCCACTTT
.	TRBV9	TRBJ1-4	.	CASSYSGINEKLFF	TGTGCCAGCAGCTATTCCGGAATTAATGAAAAACTGTTTTTT
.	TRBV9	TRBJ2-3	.	CASSPNGVGDTQYF	TGTGCCAGCAGCCCCAACGGCGTGGGAGATACGCAGTATTTT
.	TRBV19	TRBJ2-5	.	CASRYQETQYF	TGTGCCAGTAGGTACCAAGAGACCCAGTACTTC
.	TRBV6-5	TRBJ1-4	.	CASSRQVENEKLFF	TGTGCCAGCAGTAGACAGGTAGAGAATGAAAAACTGTTTTTT
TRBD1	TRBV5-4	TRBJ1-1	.	CASSLARDRGAFF	TGTGCCAGCAGCTTGGCCCGAGACAGGGGAGCTTTCTTT
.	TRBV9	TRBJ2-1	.	CASSVGGNYNEQFF	TGTGCCAGCAGCGTAGGTGGTAACTACAATGAGCAGTTCTTC
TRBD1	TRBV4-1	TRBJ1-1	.	CASSLRTGTGANTEAFF	TGCGCCAGCAGCCTAAGAACGGGGACAGGGGCGAACACTGAAGCTTTCTTT
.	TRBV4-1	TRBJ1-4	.	CASSLVGGDEKLFF	TGCGCCAGCAGCTTAGTGGGGGGGGACGAAAAACTGTTTTTT
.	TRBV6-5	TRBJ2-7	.	CASKDPYEQYF	TGTGCCAGTAAGGACCCCTACGAGCAGTACTTC
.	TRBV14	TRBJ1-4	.	CASSPGPRANEKLFF	TGTGCCAGCAGCCCAGGTCCTAGGGCTAATGAAAAACTGTTTTTT
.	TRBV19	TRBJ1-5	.	CASREGTQPQHF	TGTGCCAGTAGGGAGGGGACTCAGCCCCAGCATTTT